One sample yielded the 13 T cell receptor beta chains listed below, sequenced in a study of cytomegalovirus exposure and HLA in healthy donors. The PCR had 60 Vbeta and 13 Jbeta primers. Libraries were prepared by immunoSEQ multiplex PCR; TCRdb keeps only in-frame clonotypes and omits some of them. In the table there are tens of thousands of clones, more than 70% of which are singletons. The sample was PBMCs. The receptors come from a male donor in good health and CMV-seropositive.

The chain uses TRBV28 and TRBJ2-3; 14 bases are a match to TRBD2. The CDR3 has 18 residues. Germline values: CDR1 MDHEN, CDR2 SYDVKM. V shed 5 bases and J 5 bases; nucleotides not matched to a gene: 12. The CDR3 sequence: CASSLGLAGEGWEDTQYF. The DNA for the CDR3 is TGTGCCAGCAGTCTGGGACTAGCGGGAGAGGGTTGGGAAGATACGCAGTATTTT.

The CDR3 reads CASSLSIRRNSPLHF. The CDR3 DNA sequence: TGTGCCAGCAGCTTGTCAATCCGCAGGAATTCACCCCTCCACTTT. The V call is TRBV5-6, the J call TRBJ1-6; no clear D gene. With 1 base removed from V and 7 bases from J, the gap between germline ends came to 12 bases. The germline V gene has CDR1 SGHDT and CDR2 YYEEEE. This CDR3 region has 15 residues.

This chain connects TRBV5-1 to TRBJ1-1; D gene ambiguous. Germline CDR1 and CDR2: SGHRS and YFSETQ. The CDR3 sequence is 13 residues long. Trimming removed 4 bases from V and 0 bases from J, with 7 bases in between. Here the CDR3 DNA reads TGCGCCAGCAGCCTGTTAATGAACACTGAAGCTTTCTTT. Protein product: CASSLLMNTEAFF.

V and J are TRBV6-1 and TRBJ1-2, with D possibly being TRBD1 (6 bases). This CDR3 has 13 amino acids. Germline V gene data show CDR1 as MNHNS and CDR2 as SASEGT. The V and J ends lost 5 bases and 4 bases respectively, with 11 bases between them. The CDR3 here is CASSSTGFYGYTF. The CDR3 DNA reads TGTGCCAGCAGTTCTACAGGGTTCTATGGCTACACCTTC.

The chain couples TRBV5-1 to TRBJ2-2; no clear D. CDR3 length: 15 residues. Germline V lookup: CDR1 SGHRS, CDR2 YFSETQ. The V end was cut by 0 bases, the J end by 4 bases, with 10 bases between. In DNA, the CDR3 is TGCGCCAGCAGCTTGGAACAGACGCGCACCGGGGAGCTGTTTTTT. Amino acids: CASSLEQTRTGELFF.

CDR3 sequence reads: CASSPRGSNEQFF. CDR3 DNA: TGTGCCAGCAGCCCGCGGGGATCCAATGAGCAGTTCTTC. The chain employs TRBV5-4 and TRBJ2-1; D possibly corresponds to TRBD2 (6 bases). The germline CDR1 and CDR2 sequences are SGHNT and YYREEE (reference sequence). V lost 4 bases and J lost 6, with 11 bases in between. CDR3 length: 13 amino acids.

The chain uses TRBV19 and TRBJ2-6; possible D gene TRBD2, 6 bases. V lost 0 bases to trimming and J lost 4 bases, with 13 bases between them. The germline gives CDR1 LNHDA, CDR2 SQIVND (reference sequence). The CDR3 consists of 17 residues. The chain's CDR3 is CASSIEEGLRGANVLTF. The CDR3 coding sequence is TGTGCCAGTAGTATAGAGGAGGGTCTGAGAGGGGCCAACGTCCTGACTTTC.

CDR3 amino acids: CASSADTGELFF. The CDR3 DNA follows: TGTGCCAGCAGTGCAGACACCGGGGAGCTGTTTTTT. The chain is built from TRBV27 and TRBJ2-2; D call uncertain. The CDR3 runs to 12 residues. Trimming took 5 bases from V and 3 from J, leaving 4 bases between them. The germline V gene has CDR1 MNHEY and CDR2 SMNVEV (reference sequence).

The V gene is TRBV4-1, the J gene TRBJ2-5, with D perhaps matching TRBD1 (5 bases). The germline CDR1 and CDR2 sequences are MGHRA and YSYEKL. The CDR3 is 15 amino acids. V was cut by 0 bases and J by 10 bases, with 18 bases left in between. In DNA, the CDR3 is TGCGCCAGCAGCCAAGAAAGCCCGCCTTCTAGGGGCCAGTACTTC. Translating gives CASSQESPPSRGQYF.

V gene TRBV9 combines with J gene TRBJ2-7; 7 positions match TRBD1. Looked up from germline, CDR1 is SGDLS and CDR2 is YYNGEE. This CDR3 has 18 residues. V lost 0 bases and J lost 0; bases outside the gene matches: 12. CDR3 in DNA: TGTGCCAGCAGCGTAGCCGGAGACGACAGGGCGAGCTCCTACGAGCAGTACTTC. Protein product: CASSVAGDDRASSYEQYF. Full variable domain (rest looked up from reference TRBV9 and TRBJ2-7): DSGVTQTPKHLITATGQRVTLRCSPRSGDLSVYWYQQSLDQGLQFLIQYYNGEERAKGNILERFSAQQFPDLHSELNLSSLELGDSALYFCASSVAGDDRASSYEQYFGPGTRLTVT.

The CDR3 sequence is CAISEAPNQETQYF. As DNA, the CDR3 is TGTGCCATCAGTGAGGCGCCGAACCAAGAGACCCAGTACTTC. The chain carries TRBV10-3 and TRBJ2-5; D is uncertain. This CDR3 has 14 residues. Trimming cost V 2 bases and J 0 bases, with 7 bases left between them. Germline V CDR1 and CDR2: ENHRY, SYGVKD.

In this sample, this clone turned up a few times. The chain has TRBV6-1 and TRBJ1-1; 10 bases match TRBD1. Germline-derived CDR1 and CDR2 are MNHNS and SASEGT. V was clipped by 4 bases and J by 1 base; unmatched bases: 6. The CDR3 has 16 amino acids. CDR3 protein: CASSVLTGGGNTEAFF. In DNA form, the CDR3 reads TGTGCCAGCAGTGTTTTGACAGGGGGCGGGAACACTGAAGCTTTCTTT.

The CDR3 sequence is CASSIENETGAFF. In DNA form, the CDR3 reads TGTGCCAGCAGTATTGAGAACGAGACAGGAGCTTTCTTT. The chain recombines TRBV28 with TRBJ1-1; D is perhaps TRBD1 (6 bases). The germline CDR1 and CDR2 sequences are MDHEN and SYDVKM. This CDR3 is 13 amino acids long. The V end was cut by 5 bases, the J end by 10 bases, with 17 bases between.